The clone carrying this TCR beta chain has more than one count but fewer than ten. Its antigen is as yet unknown. This record belongs to a study of human T cells and chemical hapten exposure. Study-level background: Patients got weekly scalp diphenylcyclopropenone doses over the roughly 24-week study. Mainly, slight library volume differences in the pool made TCR yields vary. Findings and caveats of the study: Expanded TCRs created a significantly greater count of big CDR3 similarity clusters than controls did.

MiXCR, applied by TCRdb to the RACE reads, yields one record per CDR3 protein. The table shows about 110,000 distinct CDR3 sequences, with approximately 12% occurring only once. Trimming at V came to 5 bases and at J to 2 bases, leaving 5 bases not matched to a gene. The CDR3 is 15 residues long. Germline CDR1 SGHTA, CDR2 FQGNSA. As to time point: pre-sensitization, week 0. Sample treatment: therapeutic diphenylcyclopropenone sensitization with weekly scalp DPC. Sample donors consisted of patients with alopecia, aged 18 to 70 years, who were suitable for DPC. The receptor's source is a woman aged 50 to 65 with alopecia areata. Some clones in this sample may be carry-over from other donors' samples. This specimen consisted of whole blood, obtained in connection with sensitization to the hapten diphenylcyclopropenone (DPC). V gene TRBV7-2 combines with J gene TRBJ2-3, with 9 bases lining up with TRBD2. The CDR3 sequence: CASSPVAGATDTQYF. CDR3 in DNA: TGTGCCAGCAGCCCTGTAGCGGGGGCCACAGATACGCAGTATTTT.